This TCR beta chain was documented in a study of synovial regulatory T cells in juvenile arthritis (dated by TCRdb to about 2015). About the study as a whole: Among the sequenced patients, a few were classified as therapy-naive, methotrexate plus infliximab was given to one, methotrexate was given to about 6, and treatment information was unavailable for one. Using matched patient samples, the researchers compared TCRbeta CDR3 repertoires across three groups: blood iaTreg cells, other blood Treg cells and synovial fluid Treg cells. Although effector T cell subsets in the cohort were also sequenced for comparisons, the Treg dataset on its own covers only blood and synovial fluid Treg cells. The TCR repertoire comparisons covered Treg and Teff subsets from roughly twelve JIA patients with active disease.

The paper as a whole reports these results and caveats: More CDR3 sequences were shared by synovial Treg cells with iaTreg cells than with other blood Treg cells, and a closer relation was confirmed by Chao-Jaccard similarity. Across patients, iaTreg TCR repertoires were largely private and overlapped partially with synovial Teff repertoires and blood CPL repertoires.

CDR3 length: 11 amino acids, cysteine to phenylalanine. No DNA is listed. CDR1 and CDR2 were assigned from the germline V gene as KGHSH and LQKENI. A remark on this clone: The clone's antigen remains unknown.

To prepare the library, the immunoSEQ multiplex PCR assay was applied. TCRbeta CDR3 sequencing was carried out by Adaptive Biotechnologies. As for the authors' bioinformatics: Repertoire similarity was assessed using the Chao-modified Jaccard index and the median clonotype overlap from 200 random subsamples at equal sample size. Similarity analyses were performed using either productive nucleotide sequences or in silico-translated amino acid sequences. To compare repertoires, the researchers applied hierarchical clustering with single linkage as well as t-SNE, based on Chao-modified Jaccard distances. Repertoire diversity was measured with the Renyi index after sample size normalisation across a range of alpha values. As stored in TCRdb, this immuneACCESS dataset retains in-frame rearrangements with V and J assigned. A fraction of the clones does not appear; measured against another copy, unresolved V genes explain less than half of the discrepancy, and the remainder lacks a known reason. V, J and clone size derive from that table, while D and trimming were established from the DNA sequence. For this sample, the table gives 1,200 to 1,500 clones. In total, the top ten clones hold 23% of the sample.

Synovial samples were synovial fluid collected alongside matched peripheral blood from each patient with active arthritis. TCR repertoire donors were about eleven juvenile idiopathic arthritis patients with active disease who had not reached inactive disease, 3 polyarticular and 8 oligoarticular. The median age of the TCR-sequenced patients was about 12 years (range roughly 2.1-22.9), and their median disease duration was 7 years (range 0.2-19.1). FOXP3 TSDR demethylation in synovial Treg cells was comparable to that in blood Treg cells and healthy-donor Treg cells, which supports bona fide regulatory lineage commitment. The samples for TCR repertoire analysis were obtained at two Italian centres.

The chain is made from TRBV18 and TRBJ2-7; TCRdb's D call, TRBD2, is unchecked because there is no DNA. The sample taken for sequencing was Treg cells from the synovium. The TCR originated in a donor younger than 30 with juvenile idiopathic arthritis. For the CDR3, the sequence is CASSSLYEQYF.